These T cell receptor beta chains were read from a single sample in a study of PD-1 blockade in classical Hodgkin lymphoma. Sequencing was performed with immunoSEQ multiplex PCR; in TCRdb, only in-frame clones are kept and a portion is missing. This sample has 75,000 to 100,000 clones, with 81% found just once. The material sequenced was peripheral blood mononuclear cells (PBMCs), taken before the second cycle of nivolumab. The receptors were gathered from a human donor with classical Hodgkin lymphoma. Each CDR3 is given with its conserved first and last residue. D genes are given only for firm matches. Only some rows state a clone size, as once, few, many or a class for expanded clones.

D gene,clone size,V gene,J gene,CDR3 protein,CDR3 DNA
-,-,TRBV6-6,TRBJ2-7,CASSYRVSYEQYF,TGTGCCAGCAGTTACAGGGTTTCCTACGAGCAGTACTTC
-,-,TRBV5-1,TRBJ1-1,CASSQGAGDTEAFF,TGCGCCAGCAGCCAAGGGGCCGGGGACACTGAAGCTTTCTTT
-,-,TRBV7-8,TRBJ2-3,CASSLKQGQRTDTQYF,TGTGCCAGCAGCCTAAAGCAGGGGCAGAGGACAGATACGCAGTATTTT
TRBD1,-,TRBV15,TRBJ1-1,CATRTLGQTNTEAFF,TGTGCCACCAGGACTTTGGGACAGACGAACACTGAAGCTTTCTTT
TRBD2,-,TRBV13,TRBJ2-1,CASSLRAGNEQFF,TGTGCCAGCAGCTTACGAGCGGGAAATGAGCAGTTCTTC
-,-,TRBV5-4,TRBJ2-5,CASSLSGTPKETQYF,TGTGCCAGCAGCTTGTCGGGGACACCAAAAGAGACCCAGTACTTC
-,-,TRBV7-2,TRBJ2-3,CASSLVRATDTQYF,TGTGCCAGCAGCTTAGTCAGGGCTACAGATACGCAGTATTTT
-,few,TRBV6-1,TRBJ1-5,CASSEGQAWGGQPQHF,TGTGCCAGCAGTGAAGGACAGGCCTGGGGGGGTCAGCCCCAGCATTTT
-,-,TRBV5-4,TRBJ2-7,CASSLDITYEQYF,TGTGCCAGCAGCTTGGATATTACCTACGAGCAGTACTTC
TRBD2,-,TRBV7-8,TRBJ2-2,CASSLGGLATNTGELFF,TGTGCCAGCAGCTTAGGGGGACTAGCGACGAACACCGGGGAGCTGTTTTTT
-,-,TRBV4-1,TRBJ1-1,CASSQDRRSTEAFF,TGCGCCAGCAGCCAAGATCGGCGTAGCACTGAAGCTTTCTTT
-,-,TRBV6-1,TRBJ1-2,CASSESGNYGYTF,TGTGCCAGCAGTGAGTCAGGGAACTATGGCTACACCTTC
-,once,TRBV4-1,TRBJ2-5,CASSPEGKPDQETQYF,TGCGCCAGCAGCCCTGAGGGGAAGCCCGACCAAGAGACCCAGTACTTC
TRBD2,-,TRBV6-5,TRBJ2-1,CASSYQPSGANEQFF,TGTGCCAGCAGTTATCAGCCTAGCGGGGCCAATGAGCAGTTCTTC
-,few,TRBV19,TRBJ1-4,CASRGGLAEKLFF,TGTGCCAGTAGGGGAGGACTAGCGGAAAAACTGTTTTTT
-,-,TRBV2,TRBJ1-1,CASSEVGTEAFF,TGTGCCAGCAGTGAAGTTGGCACTGAAGCTTTCTTT
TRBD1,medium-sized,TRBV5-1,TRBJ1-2,CASSLTGQGFDGYTF,TGCGCCAGCAGCTTGACGGGACAGGGATTCGATGGCTACACCTTC
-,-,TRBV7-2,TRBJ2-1,CALAATTYNEQFF,TGTGCTCTGGCGGCCACGACCTACAATGAGCAGTTCTTC
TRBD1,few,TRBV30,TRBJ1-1,CAWRGTVNTEAFF,TGTGCCTGGAGGGGGACAGTGAACACTGAAGCTTTCTTT
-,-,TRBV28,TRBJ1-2,CASREPGLRKGYTF,TGTGCCAGCAGGGAACCGGGACTCAGAAAAGGCTACACCTTC
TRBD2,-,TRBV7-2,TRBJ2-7,CASSTSGRGSYEQYF,TGTGCCAGCAGTACTAGCGGGAGGGGGTCCTACGAGCAGTACTTC
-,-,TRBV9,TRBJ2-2,CASSVVSAGGELFF,TGTGCCAGCAGCGTAGTTTCAGCGGGCGGGGAGCTGTTTTTT
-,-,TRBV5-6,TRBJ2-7,CASSLTGVVYEQYF,TGTGCCAGCAGCTTGACGGGGGTGGTTTACGAGCAGTACTTC
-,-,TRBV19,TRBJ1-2,CASRRSVEDGYTF,TGTGCCAGTAGGCGCTCGGTTGAGGATGGCTACACCTTC
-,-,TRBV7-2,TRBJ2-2,CASSLEAGGIGGELFF,TGTGCCAGCAGCTTAGAGGCGGGCGGGATCGGCGGGGAGCTGTTTTTT
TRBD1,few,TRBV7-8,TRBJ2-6,CASSRPPGQGPSSGANVLTF,TGTGCCAGCAGCCGACCTCCGGGACAGGGGCCCAGCTCCGGGGCCAACGTCCTGACTTTC
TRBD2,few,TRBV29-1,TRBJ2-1,CSVGGLAGGPGVNEQFF,TGCAGCGTTGGAGGTCTAGCGGGAGGGCCAGGGGTCAATGAGCAGTTCTTC
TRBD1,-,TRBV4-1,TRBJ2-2,CASGPGGTGAGELFF,TGCGCCAGCGGTCCCGGGGGGACAGGGGCCGGGGAGCTGTTTTTT
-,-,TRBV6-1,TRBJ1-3,CASSEDWGIGNTIYF,TGTGCCAGCAGTGAAGATTGGGGCATTGGAAACACCATATATTTT
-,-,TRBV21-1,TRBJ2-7,CASSKPRGIACNEQYF,TGTGCCAGCAGCAAACCTAGGGGGATTGCGTGCAACGAGCAGTACTTC
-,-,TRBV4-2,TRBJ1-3,CASSQDAGVGSGNTIYF,TGTGCCAGCAGCCAAGATGCGGGGGTAGGCTCTGGAAACACCATATATTTT
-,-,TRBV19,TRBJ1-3,CASSTIRASGNTIYF,TGTGCCAGTAGTACAATTCGGGCCTCTGGAAACACCATATATTTT
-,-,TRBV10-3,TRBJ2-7,CAISLGYEQYF,TGTGCCATCAGTCTCGGTTACGAGCAGTACTTC
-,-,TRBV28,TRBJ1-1,CASRGLGTEAFF,TGTGCCAGCAGGGGCCTCGGGACTGAAGCTTTCTTT
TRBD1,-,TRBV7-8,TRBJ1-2,CATTANQGGYGYTF,TGTGCCACCACAGCTAACCAGGGGGGATATGGCTACACCTTC
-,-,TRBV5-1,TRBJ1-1,CASSLAFGGMNTEAFF,TGCGCCAGCAGCTTGGCCTTTGGTGGGATGAACACTGAAGCTTTCTTT
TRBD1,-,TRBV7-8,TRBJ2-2,CASSVYPGQPDFRAGELFF,TGTGCCAGCAGCGTGTATCCGGGACAGCCCGATTTTAGGGCCGGGGAGCTGTTTTTT
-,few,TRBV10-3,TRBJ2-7,CAISESLEQYF,TGTGCCATCAGTGAGTCGTTAGAGCAGTACTTC
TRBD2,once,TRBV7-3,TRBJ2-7,CASSASGGSQGEQYF,TGTGCCAGCAGCGCAAGTGGCGGGAGCCAGGGCGAGCAGTACTTC
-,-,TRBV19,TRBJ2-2,CASSTMSSEVRAGELFF,TGTGCCAGTAGTACTATGTCCTCCGAGGTGAGAGCCGGGGAGCTGTTTTTT
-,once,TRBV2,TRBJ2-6,CASIASGANVLTF,TGTGCCAGCATTGCATCTGGGGCCAACGTCCTGACTTTC
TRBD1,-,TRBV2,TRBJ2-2,CASSGTGRGTGELFF,TGTGCCAGCAGCGGGACAGGGAGGGGGACCGGGGAGCTGTTTTTT
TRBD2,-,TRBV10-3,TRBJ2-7,CAISDPGTTSSYEQYF,TGTGCCATCAGTGATCCGGGGACTACTAGCTCCTACGAGCAGTACTTC
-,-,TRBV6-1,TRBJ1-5,CASTGQYFLGQPQHF,TGTGCCAGCACGGGACAATACTTTTTGGGGCAGCCCCAGCATTTT
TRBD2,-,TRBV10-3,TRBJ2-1,CAIRGTSGNNEQFF,TGTGCCATCAGGGGGACTAGCGGGAACAATGAGCAGTTCTTC
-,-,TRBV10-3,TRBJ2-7,CAITAGSFYEQYF,TGTGCCATCACGGCGGGATCCTTCTACGAGCAGTACTTC
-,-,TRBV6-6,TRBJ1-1,CASSYPTDSRNTEAFF,TGTGCCAGCAGTTACCCGACCGACAGCAGGAACACTGAAGCTTTCTTT
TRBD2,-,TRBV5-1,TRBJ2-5,CASSGGTSGETQYF,TGCGCCAGCAGCGGGGGGACTAGCGGAGAGACCCAGTACTTC
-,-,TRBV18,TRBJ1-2,CASSPGADGYTF,TGTGCCAGCTCACCCGGGGCAGATGGCTACACCTTC
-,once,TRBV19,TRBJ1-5,CASKGVGGQPQHF,TGTGCCAGTAAGGGGGTCGGGGGTCAGCCCCAGCATTTT
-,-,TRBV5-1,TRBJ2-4,CASSLEGPPQGVQYF,TGCGCCAGCAGCTTGGAGGGACCACCACAGGGAGTTCAGTACTTC
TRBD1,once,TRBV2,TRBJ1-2,CASSRQGSVYGYTF,TGTGCCAGCAGCAGACAGGGGAGCGTCTATGGCTACACCTTC
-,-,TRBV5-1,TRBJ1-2,CASSLAVGSGYTF,TGCGCCAGCAGCTTGGCCGTGGGCAGCGGCTACACCTTC
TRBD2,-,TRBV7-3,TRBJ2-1,CASSTGTSFPHEQFF,TGTGCCAGCAGCACCGGGACTAGCTTTCCGCATGAGCAGTTCTTC
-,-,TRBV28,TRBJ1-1,CASSQWIAGSTEAFF,TGTGCCAGCAGTCAATGGATCGCAGGTTCCACTGAAGCTTTCTTT
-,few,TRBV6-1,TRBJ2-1,CASAQAEQFF,TGTGCCAGCGCACAGGCTGAGCAGTTCTTC